The 25 T cell receptor beta chains reported below all come from one sample, sequenced in a study of identical twins. TCRdb ran MiXCR on the 5' RACE reads and lists one entry per CDR3 protein. Of 550,000 to 700,000 distinct CDR3 sequences in the sample, around 21% were seen once. The sample was also linked to a second study, of T cells expressing NK-cell markers.

Material: PBMCs. The receptors were sampled from a woman under 30 in good health.

In its sample, this clonotype was seen a few times. This chain uses TRBV7-2 with TRBJ2-1, with D possibly being TRBD2 (5 bases). This CDR3 has 16 residues. Germline values: CDR1 SGHTA, CDR2 FQGNSA. V was trimmed by 2 bases and J by 4 bases, leaving 15 bases between them. The CDR3 region has the DNA TGTGCCAGCAGCTTACAAACGCGAAGCGGATACAATGAGCAGTTCTTC. This codes for CASSLQTRSGYNEQFF.

This clonotype was seen repeatedly, ten times or more. V usage is TRBV4-3 and J usage is TRBJ2-7, with D possibly matching TRBD2 (5 bases). From germline, CDR1 is LGHNA and CDR2 YSLEER. The germline V and J ends were trimmed by 0 bases and 7 bases, with 7 bases remaining between them. The CDR3 is 12 amino acids. Here the CDR3 DNA reads TGCGCCAGCAGCCAAGAGCGAGGGGAGCAGTACTTC. As protein: CASSQERGEQYF.

This clonotype was picked up many times. This chain connects TRBV20-1 to TRBJ1-2, with D tentatively TRBD1 (6 bases). Germline loops: CDR1 DFQATT, CDR2 SNEGSKA (reference sequence). Trimming shortened V by 3 bases and J by 6 bases, and 14 bases separated the two germline ends. This CDR3 region has 13 residues. The CDR3 sequence is CSARKRPGDGYTF. In DNA form, the CDR3 reads TGCAGTGCTAGGAAAAGGCCAGGGGATGGCTACACCTTC.

In this sample, this clonotype turned up a few times. The chain is built from TRBV4-3 and TRBJ2-3, with 10 bases that match TRBD2. The CDR3 is 15 residues long. The ends lost 4 bases at V and 4 bases at J; junction bases unmatched: 5. Germline CDR1 LGHNA, CDR2 YSLEER. CDR3 bases: TGCGCCAGCAGCCCGAAGCGGGAGGGCGCAGATACGCAGTATTTT. Protein sequence: CASSPKREGADTQYF.

This rearrangement joins TRBV7-2 to TRBJ2-7; 8 bases align to TRBD2. Germline V gives CDR1 SGHTA, CDR2 FQGNSA. The CDR3 runs to 15 residues. J was trimmed by 3 bases and V by 5 bases; bases with no gene match: 9. The CDR3 is CASSTPGLVVYEQYF. The CDR3 DNA reads as TGTGCCAGCAGCACACCGGGACTAGTCGTCTACGAGCAGTACTTC.

The chain joins TRBV7-9 to TRBJ2-3; D perhaps matches TRBD1 (5 bases). CDR1 and CDR2 from the germline V gene are SEHNR and FQNEAQ (reference sequence). Deletions cut 7 bases from V and 4 bases from J, with 9 bases between. The CDR3 spans 12 residues. The CDR3 reads CASNLGADTQYF. As DNA, the CDR3 is TGTGCCAGCAACCTAGGGGCAGATACGCAGTATTTT.

This clonotype was observed a few times. The genes are TRBV5-5 and TRBJ1-1, with 7 bases identical to TRBD1. The CDR3 runs 16 residues. Losses at the gene ends were 4 bases for V and 0 bases for J; bases not matched to a gene: 9. Germline loops: CDR1 SGHKS, CDR2 YYEKEE (reference sequence). The CDR3 DNA reads TGTGCCAGCAGCCGCGGCCGGACAGGAATGAACACTGAAGCTTTCTTT. Translation: CASSRGRTGMNTEAFF.

The chain joins TRBV7-3 to TRBJ1-6; D might be TRBD1 (5 bases). Germline CDR1 and CDR2: SGHTA and FQGTGA. The V end was cut by 2 bases, the J end by 9 bases, with 14 bases between. The CDR3 has 15 residues. CDR3 region: CASSLGGGDLSPLHF. The CDR3 DNA sequence: TGTGCCAGCAGCTTAGGTGGAGGGGACCTTTCACCCCTCCACTTT.

This clonotype was counted between two and nine times. The chain couples TRBV10-1 to TRBJ2-7, with 8 bases matching TRBD1. The germline CDR1 and CDR2 sequences are WNHNN and SYGVQD (reference sequence). The ends lost 0 bases at V and 2 bases at J; junction bases unmatched: 3. The CDR3 has 15 amino acids. This chain's CDR3 is CASSESGTGPYEQYF. The CDR3 DNA reads as TGCGCCAGCAGTGAGTCAGGGACAGGACCCTACGAGCAGTACTTC.

V and J are TRBV6-5 and TRBJ2-1; 12 bases match TRBD1. There are 15 residues in the CDR3. The J segment lost 9 bases and the V segment lost 0 bases, leaving 3 bases of the junction unmatched. The germline CDR1 and CDR2 sequences are MNHEY and SVGAGI. Written as DNA, the CDR3 is TGTGCCAGCAGTTACTCGGGACAGGGGGCCGGTGAGCAGTTCTTC. It specifies CASSYSGQGAGEQFF.

A few counts support this clonotype. The rearrangement uses TRBV12-3 or TRBV12-4 and TRBJ2-7, with 13 positions matching TRBD2. The CDR3 is 16 amino acids. V shed 8 bases and J 5 bases; nucleotides not matched to a gene: 12. The CDR3 here is CASAFIGTSGNHEQYF. CDR3 coding DNA: TGTGCCAGCGCCTTCATAGGGACTAGCGGGAACCACGAGCAGTACTTC.

This clonotype was counted only a few times. The chain has TRBV27 and TRBJ2-3; D gene ambiguous. The CDR3 runs 14 residues. Trimming took off 3 bases at V and 2 bases at J, with 9 bases between the two ends. Germline V gene lookup returns CDR1 MNHEY and CDR2 SMNVEV (reference sequence). The DNA for the CDR3 is TGTGCCAGCAGTTTTCAGGTAGCCACAGATACGCAGTATTTT. Its translation: CASSFQVATDTQYF.

The V gene is TRBV10-1, the J gene TRBJ2-1; no firm D call. Germline CDR1 reads WNHNN; CDR2 reads SYGVQD (reference sequence). This CDR3 is 12 amino acids long. V lost 6 bases and J 8 bases, leaving 11 bases between the germline ends. CDR3 amino acids: CASRRKRYEQFF. In DNA, the CDR3 is TGCGCCAGCAGGCGTAAGAGGTATGAGCAGTTCTTC.

The chain joins TRBV20-1 to TRBJ2-7, with 7 bases fitting TRBD2. The CDR3 is 14 amino acids. Germline V lookup: CDR1 DFQATT, CDR2 SNEGSKA (reference sequence). The V and J ends lost 7 bases and 2 bases, in that order; junction bases with no gene match: 11. The CDR3, as DNA: TGCAGTGTAATGAGACTAGCCGGAGCCTACGAGCAGTACTTC. This translates into CSVMRLAGAYEQYF.

This rearrangement joins TRBV6-1 to TRBJ2-2, with D possibly TRBD2 on 5 matching bases. The CDR3 has 13 residues. Germline V gives CDR1 MNHNS, CDR2 SASEGT. Trimming took 8 bases from V and 5 from J, leaving 12 bases between them. CDR3 DNA sequence: TGTGCCAGCGGCCGGAGGAAGACCGGGGAGCTGTTTTTT. Protein: CASGRRKTGELFF.

This chain uses TRBV10-3 with TRBJ2-3; TRBD2 aligns across 10 bases. J lost 4 bases, V lost 7 bases, and 11 bases had no gene match. CDR1 is ENHRY and CDR2 is SYGVKD in the germline V gene. The CDR3 extends over 16 amino acids. CDR3 residues: CAIKKQQREGADTQYF. CDR3 in DNA: TGTGCCATCAAGAAACAACAGCGGGAGGGGGCAGATACGCAGTATTTT.

V and J are TRBV5-5 and TRBJ1-4; D unclear. The CDR3 consists of 14 residues. The germline V and J ends were trimmed by 4 bases and 4 bases, with 11 bases remaining between them. Germline values: CDR1 SGHKS, CDR2 YYEKEE (reference sequence). The CDR3 sequence: CASSRQTFNEKLFF. CDR3 nucleotide sequence: TGTGCCAGCAGCCGTCAAACTTTTAATGAAAAACTGTTTTTT.

The rearrangement links TRBV29-1 to TRBJ2-7; no clear D. CDR1 is SQVTM, CDR2 ANQGSEA, per germline. The CDR3 runs 12 residues. Trimming pared 4 bases from V and 2 bases from J, leaving 9 bases between. DNA for the CDR3: TGCAGCGTTGTTTCCGGGCCCTACGAGCAGTACTTC. Protein sequence: CSVVSGPYEQYF.

The CDR3 DNA reads as TGTGCCAGCAAAATCAGAGGCAGGAACACCGGGGAGCTGTTTTTT. It codes for CASKIRGRNTGELFF. The chain uses TRBV27 and TRBJ2-2; no clear D gene. This CDR3 has 15 residues. Trimming left V 7 bases short and J 1 base short, with 13 bases between. Germline V gene sequence: CDR1 MNHEY, CDR2 SMNVEV (reference sequence).

In this sample, this clonotype turned up many times. This CDR3 reads CASSDVDRIWETQYF. The CDR3 DNA is TGTGCCAGCAGTGACGTAGACAGGATCTGGGAGACCCAGTACTTC. This chain uses TRBV25-1 with TRBJ2-5, with D tentatively TRBD1 (6 bases). CDR1 is MGHDK and CDR2 is SYGVNS in the germline V gene. Between the trimmed V and J ends, which lost 3 bases and 5 bases, there was a span of 16 bases. This CDR3 comprises 15 residues. Filled out from reference TRBV25-1 and TRBJ2-5, the complete variable domain reads EADIYQTPRYLVIGTGKKITLECSQTMGHDKMYWYQQDPGMELHLIHYSYGVNSTEKGDLSSESTVSRIRTEHFPLTLESARPSHTSQYLCASSDVDRIWETQYFGPGTRLLVL.

This clonotype was seen more than once but under ten times. J is TRBJ1-1 and V is TRBV10-3; D not certain. V was shortened by 3 bases and J by 2 bases, with 7 bases between the two germline ends. In germline, CDR1 is ENHRY, CDR2 SYGVKD. This CDR3 comprises 13 residues. The CDR3 sequence is CAISDASNTEAFF. The CDR3 nucleotides are TGTGCCATCAGTGATGCCAGTAACACTGAAGCTTTCTTT.

V and J are TRBV9 and TRBJ1-5; possibly TRBD1 for D (5 bases). Germline V lookup: CDR1 SGDLS, CDR2 YYNGEE. V was shortened by 0 bases and J by 2 bases, with 9 bases between the two germline ends. The CDR3 loop spans 15 amino acids. This chain's CDR3 is CASSVGGVGNQPQHF. CDR3 nucleotides: TGTGCCAGCAGCGTAGGGGGCGTTGGCAATCAGCCCCAGCATTTT.

This clonotype was detected only a few times. The chain has TRBV30 and TRBJ2-1; a possible D gene is TRBD2 (5 bases). Germline V lookup: CDR1 GTSNPN, CDR2 SVGIG (reference sequence). The CDR3 length is 12 residues. V shed 0 bases and J shed 15 bases, with 15 bases lying between them. The CDR3, as DNA: TGTGCCTGGAGTGTCGCTGGACTCTCGTCGTTCTTC. Translated, it gives CAWSVAGLSSFF.

The chain is built from TRBV5-1 and TRBJ2-1, with a weak D call TRBD1 (5 bases). Trimming shortened V by 2 bases and J by 3 bases, and 12 bases separated the two germline ends. Per germline, CDR1 SGHRS and CDR2 YFSETQ. CDR3 length equals 15 residues. CDR3 sequence: CASSFSLGVYNEQFF. Written as DNA, the CDR3 is TGCGCCAGCAGCTTTTCCTTAGGGGTCTACAATGAGCAGTTCTTC.

The CDR3 DNA follows: TGCGCCAGCAGCGCGGCTGGGGGCAGCACAGATACGCAGTATTTT. It specifies CASSAAGGSTDTQYF. V is TRBV5-1 and J is TRBJ2-3; D is perhaps TRBD1 (6 bases). Trimming took off 4 bases at V and 0 bases at J, with 12 bases between the two ends. The V gene's germline CDR1 is SGHRS and CDR2 YFSETQ. CDR3 length: 15 residues.